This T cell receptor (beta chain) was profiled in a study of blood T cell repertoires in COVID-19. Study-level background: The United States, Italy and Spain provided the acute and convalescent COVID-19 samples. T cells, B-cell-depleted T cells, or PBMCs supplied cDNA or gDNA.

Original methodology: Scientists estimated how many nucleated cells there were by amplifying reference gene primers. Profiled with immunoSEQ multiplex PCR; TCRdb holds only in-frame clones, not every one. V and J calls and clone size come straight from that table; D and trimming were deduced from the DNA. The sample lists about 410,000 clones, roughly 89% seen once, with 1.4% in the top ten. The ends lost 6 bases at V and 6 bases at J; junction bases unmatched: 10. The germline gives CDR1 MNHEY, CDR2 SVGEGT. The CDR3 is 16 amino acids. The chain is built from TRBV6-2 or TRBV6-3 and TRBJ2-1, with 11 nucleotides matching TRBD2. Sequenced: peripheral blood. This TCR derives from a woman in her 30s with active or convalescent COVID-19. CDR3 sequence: CASSPPTSGRSNEQFF. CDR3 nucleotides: TGTGCCAGCAGCCCTCCCACTAGCGGGAGATCCAATGAGCAGTTCTTC.